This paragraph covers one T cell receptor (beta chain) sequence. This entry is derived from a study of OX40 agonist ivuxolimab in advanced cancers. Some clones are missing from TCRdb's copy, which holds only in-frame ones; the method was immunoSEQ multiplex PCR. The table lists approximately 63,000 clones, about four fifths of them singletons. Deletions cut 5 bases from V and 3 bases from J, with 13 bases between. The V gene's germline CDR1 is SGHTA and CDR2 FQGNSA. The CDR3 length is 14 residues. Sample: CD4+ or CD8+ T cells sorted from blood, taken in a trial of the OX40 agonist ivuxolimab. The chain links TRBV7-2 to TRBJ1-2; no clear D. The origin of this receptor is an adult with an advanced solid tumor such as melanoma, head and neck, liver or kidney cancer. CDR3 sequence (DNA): TGTGCCAGCAGCCAATGGATCCAGGACTATGGCTACACCTTC. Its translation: CASSQWIQDYGYTF.